This TCR beta chain is from a study of T-cell memory formation after mild COVID-19. At the level of the study: TCR clustering was largely donor specific. Study outcomes and limitations: Pre-infection memory contained some responding clones, which suggested that cross-reactive memory had joined. Of the contracting clones, CD4+ ones lay mainly in CM and EM, and CD8+ ones in EMRA.

The CDR3 has 14 amino acids. With 5 bases removed from V and 1 base from J, the gap between germline ends came to 10 bases. Germline assignment: CDR1 LGHNA and CDR2 YNFKEQ. Libraries for TCRalpha and TCRbeta carried sample barcodes and unique molecular identifiers via 5'RACE. MiXCR, run by TCRdb on the 5' RACE reads, gives a single entry per CDR3 protein. The data contain roughly 110,000 distinct CDR3 sequences, approximately 15% of them singletons. Turning to this clonotype: Its antigen is still unknown.

The chain combines TRBV4-2 with TRBJ2-3, with D perhaps matching TRBD2 (5 bases). This clonotype was sampled from a man between 18 and 35 years old who had mild COVID-19 (a few samples of this study predate the infection). Cell type and time point are not known. The specimen was PBMCs or a T cell subset sorted from them (not recorded which). The CDR3 spells CASSVTGGTDTQYF. In DNA, the CDR3 is TGTGCCAGCAGCGTGACCGGGGGCACAGATACGCAGTATTTT.